These 21 T cell receptor beta chains share one sample of origin, sequenced in a study of T cell responses to AZD1222 COVID-19 vaccine. Here immunoSEQ multiplex PCR was the method, and the copy in TCRdb shows in-frame clones only, minus some. The table lists some 150,000 clones, roughly 88% of them singletons. The sample consisted of peripheral blood, taken on day 0 of AZD1222 vaccination. The source of these receptors is an adult in good health.

The chain links TRBV10-3 to TRBJ1-1; D gene ambiguous. The length of the CDR3 is 15 residues. V gave up 4 bases and J gave up 5 bases, with 17 bases separating them. Germline CDR1 and CDR2: ENHRY and SYGVKD. The CDR3 loop is CAISGRTGGRTEAFF. For the CDR3, the DNA is TGTGCCATCAGTGGACGTACCGGAGGGAGGACTGAAGCTTTCTTT.

This clone was picked up a small number of times. This chain uses TRBV5-1 with TRBJ1-5; D not certain. The germline CDR1 and CDR2 sequences are SGHRS and YFSETQ. This CDR3 contains 14 residues. The V and J ends lost 1 base and 6 bases respectively, with 11 bases between them. In DNA, the CDR3 is TGCGCCAGCAGCTTGCAGGCCTCAGGTCAGCCCCAGCATTTT. The encoded protein is CASSLQASGQPQHF.

The chain is built from TRBV3-1 (or the pseudogene TRBV3-2) and TRBJ1-2; 11 positions agree with TRBD1. V lost 5 bases and J lost 8; bases outside the gene matches: 10. Germline V gene lookup returns CDR1 LGHDT and CDR2 YNNKEL (reference sequence). The CDR3 loop spans 15 amino acids. DNA of the CDR3: TGTGCCAGCAGCTCTGGACAGGGGGCAAACGGCGGCTACACCTTC. Amino acid sequence: CASSSGQGANGGYTF.

The chain's CDR3 is CASSPPGQGISPLHF. The CDR3 DNA sequence: TGTGCCAGCTCACCACCGGGACAGGGAATTTCACCCCTCCACTTT. The chain links TRBV18 to TRBJ1-6; 9 bases match TRBD1. Trimming took 0 bases from V and 9 from J; bases not matched to a gene: 3. Germline CDR1 is KGHSH and CDR2 is LQKENI. CDR3 size: 15 residues.

This chain connects TRBV5-5 to TRBJ2-3; a possible D gene is TRBD1 (5 bases). This CDR3 is built from 11 residues. V shed 4 bases and J shed 5 bases, with 5 bases lying between them. In germline, CDR1 is SGHKS, CDR2 YYEKEE (reference sequence). This CDR3 reads CASSDRDTQYF. The CDR3, as DNA: TGTGCCAGCAGCGACAGAGATACGCAGTATTTT.

The rearrangement joins TRBV6-2 or TRBV6-3 to TRBJ1-3; D uncertain. V was pared by 2 bases and J by 0 bases, with 5 bases between. CDR1 and CDR2 (germline): MNHEY, SVGEGT. The CDR3 has 14 amino acids. The CDR3 sequence: CASSYVSSGNTIYF. The DNA of the CDR3 is TGTGCCAGCAGTTACGTGAGCTCTGGAAACACCATATATTTT.

Note on this clone: Other DNA sequences of this sample code for an identical CDR3. The chain links TRBV29-1 to TRBJ2-3, with 9 bases fitting TRBD1. Per germline, CDR1 SQVTM and CDR2 ANQGSEA. The CDR3 extends over 14 amino acids. The V segment lost 3 bases and the J segment 2 bases; nucleotides outside the gene matches: 3. The CDR3 sequence: CSVEGQGYTDTQYF. Written as DNA, the CDR3 is TGCAGCGTTGAGGGACAGGGTTACACAGATACGCAGTATTTT.

The V gene is TRBV5-6, the J gene TRBJ1-2, with a tentative D call TRBD1 (6 bases). The CDR3 is 14 amino acids. Trimming cost V 4 bases and J 4 bases, with 14 bases left between them. Germline V gene sequence: CDR1 SGHDT, CDR2 YYEEEE. The DNA for the CDR3 is TGTGCCAGCAGCGAGCTAGGACAGTCCTATGGCTACACCTTC. Amino acids: CASSELGQSYGYTF.

V and J are TRBV19 and TRBJ1-6, with D maybe TRBD1 (6 bases). V was trimmed by 2 bases and J by 8 bases, leaving 13 bases between them. The V gene's germline CDR1 is LNHDA and CDR2 SQIVND (reference sequence). CDR3 length: 15 residues. CDR3 region: CASSITTGSDSPLHF. CDR3 DNA sequence: TGTGCCAGTAGTATAACGACAGGTTCGGATTCACCCCTCCACTTT.

The CDR3, as DNA: TGTGCCAGCAGAAAAACCGGAACCGGGGAGCTGTTTTTT. It is translated as CASRKTGTGELFF. The chain has TRBV9 and TRBJ2-2; D is ambiguous. V was pared by 5 bases and J by 5 bases, with 10 bases between. This CDR3 has 13 residues. Germline CDR1 is SGDLS and CDR2 is YYNGEE.

The chain carries TRBV7-9 and TRBJ1-2, with 8 nucleotides matching TRBD1. Germline assignment: CDR1 SEHNR and CDR2 FQNEAQ (reference sequence). The CDR3 covers 18 residues. V lost 4 bases and J lost 8; bases outside the gene matches: 21. The CDR3 nucleotides are TGTGCCAGCAGCTCGAATAATCCGGTACAGGGGGGAACGCGGGGCTACACCTTC. It translates to CASSSNNPVQGGTRGYTF.

V usage is TRBV6-5 and J usage is TRBJ1-1; tentative D call: TRBD1 (6 bases). V was clipped by 0 bases and J by 0 bases, with 8 bases between them. Germline V gene data show CDR1 as MNHEY and CDR2 as SVGAGI. This CDR3 is built from 15 residues. CDR3 nucleotides: TGTGCCAGCAGTTACTCGGGACAAATGAACACTGAAGCTTTCTTT. Encoded protein: CASSYSGQMNTEAFF.

CDR3 sequence reads: CAWKRGHTPTEAFF. The CDR3 DNA reads as TGTGCCTGGAAGAGGGGACATACTCCCACTGAAGCTTTCTTT. The rearrangement uses TRBV30 and TRBJ1-1, with a weak D call TRBD1 (6 bases). V dropped 4 bases and J dropped 4 bases, with 16 bases sitting between them. The germline CDR1 and CDR2 sequences are GTSNPN and SVGIG (reference sequence). The CDR3 sequence is 14 residues long.

The chain has TRBV7-8 and TRBJ2-7, with 9 positions matching TRBD2. CDR1 and CDR2 (germline): SGHVS, FQNEAQ. This CDR3 is built from 15 residues. The ends lost 0 bases at V and 7 bases at J; junction bases unmatched: 7. Here the CDR3 DNA reads TGTGCCAGCAGCTTAGCGCCAGCTAGCGGGGCTGAGCAGTACTTC. Its protein product is CASSLAPASGAEQYF. Filled out from reference TRBV7-8 and TRBJ2-7, the complete variable domain reads GAGVSQSPRYKVAKRGQDVALRCDPISGHVSLFWYQQALGQGPEFLTYFQNEAQLDKSGLPSDRFFAERPEGSVSTLKIQRTQQEDSAVYLCASSLAPASGAEQYFGPGTRLTVT.

The genes are TRBV29-1 and TRBJ2-3; perhaps TRBD1 as D (6 bases). This CDR3 is built from 15 residues. Deletions cut 1 base from V and 2 bases from J, with 13 bases between. Looked up from germline, CDR1 is SQVTM and CDR2 is ANQGSEA. This CDR3 reads CSVEGDITLTDTQYF. The CDR3 region has the DNA TGCAGCGTTGAAGGGGACATAACGCTCACAGATACGCAGTATTTT.

The J gene is TRBJ2-5, the V gene TRBV3-1 (or the pseudogene TRBV3-2); TRBD2 matches 10 bases. The V gene end was trimmed by 1 base and the J gene end by 3 bases; junction bases not matched to a gene: 5. Per the germline V gene, CDR1 is LGHDT and CDR2 is YNNKEL (reference sequence). The CDR3 is made up of 16 amino acids. CDR3 sequence reads: CASSQAIGLAEETQYF. CDR3 in DNA: TGTGCCAGCAGCCAAGCGATTGGACTAGCGGAAGAGACCCAGTACTTC.

The genes are TRBV5-6 and TRBJ1-6, with TRBD1 identical over 10 bases. V lost 7 bases to trimming and J lost 6 bases; unmatched junction nucleotides: 1. This CDR3 region has 13 residues. Germline V lookup: CDR1 SGHDT, CDR2 YYEEEE. CDR3 nucleotides: TGTGCCAGCGGACAGGGGGGTAATTCACCCCTCCACTTT. It encodes CASGQGGNSPLHF.

DNA for the CDR3: TGTGCCAGCTCACCTAATACAGGTAACACTGAAGCTTTCTTT. This translates into CASSPNTGNTEAFF. The chain recombines TRBV18 with TRBJ1-1; D possibly corresponds to TRBD1 (5 bases). The germline CDR1 and CDR2 sequences are KGHSH and LQKENI. This CDR3 has 14 amino acids. The ends were cut back, 3 bases at V and 2 bases at J, with 10 bases in the middle. Based on the CDR3 plus reference TRBV18 and TRBJ1-1, the full variable domain is NAGVMQNPRHLVRRRGQEARLRCSPMKGHSHVYWYRQLPEEGLKFMVYLQKENIIDESGMPKERFSAEFPKEGPSILRIQQVVRGDSAAYFCASSPNTGNTEAFFGQGTRLTVV.

V and J are TRBV24-1 and TRBJ1-2, with D hard to call. V was cut by 10 bases and J by 8 bases, with 10 bases left in between. The CDR3 is 10 residues long. Germline V lookup: CDR1 KGHDR, CDR2 SFDVKD. CDR3 DNA: TGTGCCACTCCCTACAACGGCTACACCTTC. Translation gives CATPYNGYTF.

The V gene is TRBV4-1, the J gene TRBJ2-4, with 7 bases lining up with TRBD1. J lost 5 bases, V lost 0 bases, and 7 bases had no gene match. In germline, CDR1 is MGHRA, CDR2 YSYEKL. The CDR3 extends over 16 amino acids. CDR3 DNA: TGCGCCAGCAGCCAAGATATCTCCGGGACAGAAAACATTCAGTACTTC. It is translated as CASSQDISGTENIQYF.

V gene TRBV9 combines with J gene TRBJ2-1; 8 nucleotides match TRBD1. The CDR3 covers 15 residues. Germline CDR1 reads SGDLS; CDR2 reads YYNGEE. With 4 bases clipped from V and 3 bases from J, the junction kept 6 bases outside the gene matches. In DNA, the CDR3 is TGTGCCAGCAGCACGAGGACAGGGTTCTACAATGAGCAGTTCTTC. This sequence encodes CASSTRTGFYNEQFF.